This T cell receptor beta chain appears in the sequencing data of a study of graft-versus-host responses after intestinal transplantation. Here immunoSEQ multiplex PCR was the method, and the copy in TCRdb shows in-frame clones only, minus some. The sample consists of tens of thousands of clones, around 95% of them appearing once. Germline CDR1 reads SGHVS; CDR2 reads FQNEAQ. V shed 5 bases and J shed 7 bases, with 9 bases lying between them. This CDR3 contains 12 residues. The chain couples TRBV7-8 to TRBJ2-1, with TRBD1 as a possible D gene (6 bases). Here the sequenced sample was PBMCs, taken 16 days after intestinal transplant. This sequence was found in a human patient who received an intestinal transplant, so some T cells may come from the graft donor. CDR3 bases: TGTGCCAGCAGCGACAGGCAGAATGAGCAGTTCTTC. It is translated as CASSDRQNEQFF.